This T cell receptor (beta chain) was observed in a study of T cells after posttransplantation cyclophosphamide. Overall study results and limits: Recipient CMV seropositivity and CMV reactivation strongly tracked TRB clonality. Later blood repertoires were often dominated by clones from the donor CD8+ memory compartment. TRB overlap between skin or GI tissue T cells and blood was limited.

The assay was immunoSEQ multiplex PCR, and TCRdb's table has in-frame clones only and misses some. The sample carries approximately 52,000 clones, about 86% recorded once. Germline V gives CDR1 SGHVS, CDR2 FQNEAQ. Trimming cost V 3 bases and J 5 bases; bases outside gene matches: 6. This CDR3 contains 14 residues. Comment on this clone: The antigen remains undetermined.

This receptor was taken from a man under 40 with a blood cancer, CMV-positive, and with a related stem cell donor. The sequenced material came from PBMCs. This rearrangement joins TRBV7-8 to TRBJ2-5; the match to TRBD2 covers 7 bases. CDR3 sequence (DNA): TGTGCCAGCAGCTTTAGGGAGGGGATTGAGACCCAGTACTTC. Residues: CASSFREGIETQYF.